A selection of T cell receptor beta chains follows, all from one sample in a study of Ad26.COV2.S vaccination and SARS-CoV-2 variants. Sequencing used immunoSEQ multiplex PCR; TCRdb keeps in-frame clones, though not all of them. The sample records some 480,000 clones, around nine tenths being singletons. The sample was peripheral blood, taken in a trial of Ad26.COV2.S vaccine versus placebo. These receptors all come from a person between 18 and 59 years old who received the Ad26.COV2.S COVID-19 vaccine or a placebo. Both conserved end residues are part of each CDR3. Each record gives: D gene, V gene, clone size, J gene, CDR3 protein, CDR3 DNA. A D gene is named only where the DNA matches it firmly. Clone size appears in some rows only: once, few, many, or a class for an expanded clone.

d_gene: TRBD2; v_gene: TRBV4-3; abundance: NA; j_gene: TRBJ2-6; CDR3aa: CASSQDSGLAAGANVLTF; CDR3nt: TGCGCCAGCAGCCAAGATTCCGGACTAGCGGCTGGGGCCAACGTCCTGACTTTC
d_gene: TRBD2; v_gene: TRBV23-1; abundance: NA; j_gene: TRBJ2-7; CDR3aa: CASSQSKSSGTSVFRAEYEQYF; CDR3nt: TGCGCCAGCAGTCAATCGAAGTCTTCCGGGACTAGCGTTTTTAGGGCCGAGTACGAGCAGTACTTC
d_gene: NA; v_gene: TRBV28; abundance: NA; j_gene: TRBJ2-7; CDR3aa: CASRIPRESSYEQYF; CDR3nt: TGTGCCAGCAGGATCCCCAGGGAGAGCTCCTACGAGCAGTACTTC
d_gene: NA; v_gene: TRBV29-1; abundance: once; j_gene: TRBJ2-3; CDR3aa: CSVVKGTDTQYF; CDR3nt: TGCAGCGTTGTTAAAGGCACAGATACGCAGTATTTT
d_gene: NA; v_gene: TRBV19; abundance: NA; j_gene: TRBJ2-7; CDR3aa: CASSIGGGLLSYEQYF; CDR3nt: TGTGCCAGTAGTATAGGGGGAGGACTCCTCTCCTACGAGCAGTACTTC
d_gene: NA; v_gene: TRBV15; abundance: NA; j_gene: TRBJ1-2; CDR3aa: CATSAAGNYGYTF; CDR3nt: TGTGCCACCAGCGCCGCAGGCAACTATGGCTACACCTTC
d_gene: NA; v_gene: TRBV28; abundance: NA; j_gene: TRBJ2-3; CDR3aa: CASRASTDTQYF; CDR3nt: TGTGCCAGCAGGGCTAGTACAGATACGCAGTATTTT
d_gene: NA; v_gene: TRBV3-1/TRBV3-2; abundance: few; j_gene: TRBJ2-2; CDR3aa: CASSQVVGELFF; CDR3nt: TGTGCCAGCAGCCAAGTTGTAGGGGAACTGTTTTTT
d_gene: NA; v_gene: TRBV7-9; abundance: NA; j_gene: TRBJ1-1; CDR3aa: CASSLGQVSAEAFF; CDR3nt: TGTGCCAGCAGCTTAGGACAGGTGTCAGCTGAAGCTTTCTTT
d_gene: NA; v_gene: TRBV4-1; abundance: once; j_gene: TRBJ1-1; CDR3aa: CASSQDRGRGEAFF; CDR3nt: TGCGCCAGCAGCCAAGATAGGGGTAGGGGTGAAGCTTTCTTT
d_gene: TRBD1; v_gene: TRBV28; abundance: NA; j_gene: TRBJ1-6; CDR3aa: CASSPLDRESPLHF; CDR3nt: TGTGCCAGCAGCCCCTTGGACAGGGAATCACCCCTCCACTTT
d_gene: NA; v_gene: TRBV11-3; abundance: NA; j_gene: TRBJ2-3; CDR3aa: CASSLLGGTDTQYF; CDR3nt: TGTGCCAGCAGCTTACTAGGAGGTACAGATACGCAGTATTTT
d_gene: TRBD2; v_gene: TRBV5-1; abundance: NA; j_gene: TRBJ2-3; CDR3aa: CASSSSMTSGGADTQYF; CDR3nt: TGCGCCAGCAGCTCCTCCATGACTAGCGGGGGGGCAGATACGCAGTATTTT
d_gene: NA; v_gene: TRBV6-5; abundance: NA; j_gene: TRBJ1-6; CDR3aa: CASRQQGNSNSPLHF; CDR3nt: TGTGCCAGCAGACAACAGGGAAATAGTAATTCACCCCTCCACTTT
d_gene: TRBD1; v_gene: TRBV5-1; abundance: NA; j_gene: TRBJ1-1; CDR3aa: CASRAVGTVNTEAFF; CDR3nt: TGCGCCAGCCGGGCGGTCGGGACAGTGAACACTGAAGCTTTCTTT
d_gene: NA; v_gene: TRBV3-1/TRBV3-2; abundance: NA; j_gene: TRBJ1-1; CDR3aa: CASSQDSRASEAFF; CDR3nt: TGTGCCAGCAGCCAAGATAGCAGGGCGTCAGAAGCTTTCTTT
d_gene: NA; v_gene: TRBV4-3; abundance: NA; j_gene: TRBJ2-3; CDR3aa: CASSPLGLAGDTQYF; CDR3nt: TGCGCCAGCAGCCCCTTGGGGCTAGCTGGAGATACGCAGTATTTT
d_gene: NA; v_gene: TRBV12-3/TRBV12-4; abundance: few; j_gene: TRBJ2-1; CDR3aa: CASSPPHGNEQFF; CDR3nt: TGTGCCAGCAGCCCCCCCCATGGCAATGAGCAGTTCTTC
d_gene: NA; v_gene: TRBV19; abundance: NA; j_gene: TRBJ1-2; CDR3aa: CASSIGYGYTF; CDR3nt: TGTGCCAGTAGTATCGGCTATGGCTACACCTTC
d_gene: TRBD1; v_gene: TRBV4-2; abundance: NA; j_gene: TRBJ1-3; CDR3aa: CASSQKTGTNTIYF; CDR3nt: TGTGCCAGCAGCCAAAAGACAGGGACCAACACCATATATTTT
d_gene: NA; v_gene: TRBV7-2; abundance: NA; j_gene: TRBJ2-2; CDR3aa: CASSLVRRGLAGELFF; CDR3nt: TGTGCCAGCAGCTTAGTTAGGAGGGGGCTGGCCGGGGAGCTGTTTTTT
d_gene: TRBD2; v_gene: TRBV5-6; abundance: NA; j_gene: TRBJ2-1; CDR3aa: CASSLDYGTTYNEQFF; CDR3nt: TGTGCCAGCAGCTTGGATTACGGGACTACCTACAATGAGCAGTTCTTC
d_gene: NA; v_gene: TRBV28; abundance: NA; j_gene: TRBJ2-1; CDR3aa: CASSLLREQFF; CDR3nt: TGTGCCAGCAGTTTGTTGCGTGAGCAGTTCTTC
d_gene: NA; v_gene: TRBV11-2; abundance: few; j_gene: TRBJ2-3; CDR3aa: CASSFGYTDTQYF; CDR3nt: TGTGCCAGCAGCTTCGGCTACACAGATACGCAGTATTTT
d_gene: TRBD2; v_gene: TRBV7-8; abundance: NA; j_gene: TRBJ2-7; CDR3aa: CASSLGASGYEQYF; CDR3nt: TGTGCCAGCAGCTTAGGGGCTAGCGGGTACGAGCAGTACTTC
d_gene: TRBD1; v_gene: TRBV6-6; abundance: few; j_gene: TRBJ1-6; CDR3aa: CASSEGADSPLHF; CDR3nt: TGTGCCAGCAGCGAGGGGGCGGATTCACCCCTCCACTTT
d_gene: NA; v_gene: TRBV18; abundance: NA; j_gene: TRBJ1-1; CDR3aa: CASSPSGVAEAFF; CDR3nt: TGTGCCAGCTCACCTTCCGGGGTGGCTGAAGCTTTCTTT
d_gene: TRBD1; v_gene: TRBV28; abundance: NA; j_gene: TRBJ1-5; CDR3aa: CASSLTGGNQPQHF; CDR3nt: TGTGCCAGCAGTTTAACAGGGGGCAATCAGCCCCAGCATTTT
d_gene: NA; v_gene: TRBV5-8; abundance: NA; j_gene: TRBJ1-5; CDR3aa: CASSLARNQPQHF; CDR3nt: TGTGCCAGCAGCTTGGCTAGAAATCAGCCCCAGCATTTT
d_gene: TRBD2; v_gene: TRBV7-9; abundance: NA; j_gene: TRBJ2-1; CDR3aa: CASSEEISGSNHEQFF; CDR3nt: TGTGCCAGCAGCGAAGAAATTAGCGGGAGTAACCATGAGCAGTTCTTC
d_gene: NA; v_gene: TRBV7-2; abundance: few; j_gene: TRBJ1-5; CDR3aa: CASSLTGPSNQPQHF; CDR3nt: TGTGCCAGCAGCTTAACAGGGCCCAGCAATCAGCCCCAGCATTTT
d_gene: NA; v_gene: TRBV11-3; abundance: NA; j_gene: TRBJ1-1; CDR3aa: CASSLGTLTEAFF; CDR3nt: TGTGCCAGCAGCTTAGGGACACTTACTGAAGCTTTCTTT
d_gene: NA; v_gene: TRBV7-3; abundance: NA; j_gene: TRBJ2-1; CDR3aa: CASSLLRASARGYNEQFF; CDR3nt: TGTGCCAGCAGCTTACTTCGGGCTTCAGCGAGGGGGTACAATGAGCAGTTCTTC
d_gene: TRBD1; v_gene: TRBV11-2; abundance: NA; j_gene: TRBJ2-7; CDR3aa: CASSSNRGRSIEQYF; CDR3nt: TGTGCCAGCAGCTCCAACAGGGGGCGCTCAATCGAGCAGTACTTC
d_gene: TRBD1; v_gene: TRBV7-9; abundance: NA; j_gene: TRBJ2-7; CDR3aa: CASSSVGTGVEQYF; CDR3nt: TGTGCCAGCAGCTCGGTAGGGACAGGGGTCGAGCAGTACTTC
d_gene: NA; v_gene: TRBV27; abundance: NA; j_gene: TRBJ2-1; CDR3aa: CASSFLQVNEQFF; CDR3nt: TGTGCCAGCAGTTTCTTACAGGTCAATGAGCAGTTCTTC
d_gene: TRBD1; v_gene: TRBV30; abundance: NA; j_gene: TRBJ1-4; CDR3aa: CAWSLGQGNEKLFF; CDR3nt: TGTGCCTGGAGTTTGGGACAGGGGAATGAAAAACTGTTTTTT
d_gene: TRBD2; v_gene: TRBV15; abundance: NA; j_gene: TRBJ2-1; CDR3aa: CATSSGLAVLRNEQFF; CDR3nt: TGTGCCACCAGCAGCGGACTAGCGGTTCTTAGAAATGAGCAGTTCTTC
d_gene: NA; v_gene: TRBV6-5; abundance: NA; j_gene: TRBJ2-5; CDR3aa: CASSTIFGETQYF; CDR3nt: TGTGCCAGCAGTACAATCTTCGGGGAGACCCAGTACTTC
d_gene: NA; v_gene: TRBV6-6; abundance: few; j_gene: TRBJ2-1; CDR3aa: CASSQTLAQFF; CDR3nt: TGTGCCAGCAGCCAAACGTTGGCCCAGTTCTTC
d_gene: TRBD1; v_gene: TRBV5-4; abundance: NA; j_gene: TRBJ2-2; CDR3aa: CASSLGGTGGANTGELFF; CDR3nt: TGTGCCAGCAGCTTGGGTGGGACAGGGGGCGCGAACACCGGGGAGCTGTTTTTT
d_gene: NA; v_gene: TRBV30; abundance: NA; j_gene: TRBJ2-7; CDR3aa: CAQNRGPYEQYF; CDR3nt: TGTGCCCAGAATCGCGGGCCTTACGAGCAGTACTTC
d_gene: TRBD1; v_gene: TRBV11-3; abundance: few; j_gene: TRBJ1-1; CDR3aa: CASSSGGQGADTEAFF; CDR3nt: TGTGCCAGCAGCTCAGGGGGACAGGGGGCCGACACTGAAGCTTTCTTT
d_gene: TRBD1; v_gene: TRBV9; abundance: NA; j_gene: TRBJ2-2; CDR3aa: CASSVGQGATGELFF; CDR3nt: TGTGCCAGCAGCGTGGGACAGGGGGCGACCGGGGAGCTGTTTTTT
d_gene: TRBD2; v_gene: TRBV5-1; abundance: NA; j_gene: TRBJ2-7; CDR3aa: CASSLELAATGEQYF; CDR3nt: TGCGCCAGCAGCTTGGAGCTAGCGGCGACGGGGGAGCAGTACTTC
d_gene: NA; v_gene: TRBV11-1; abundance: NA; j_gene: TRBJ2-3; CDR3aa: CASSLSGRTDTQYF; CDR3nt: TGTGCCAGCAGCTTATCGGGACGGACAGATACGCAGTATTTT
d_gene: TRBD2; v_gene: TRBV19; abundance: NA; j_gene: TRBJ2-1; CDR3aa: CASSTAGTSGTNEQFF; CDR3nt: TGTGCCAGTAGTACAGCCGGGACTAGCGGGACCAATGAGCAGTTCTTC
d_gene: NA; v_gene: TRBV7-2; abundance: NA; j_gene: TRBJ1-6; CDR3aa: CASSLGPRGVNSPLHF; CDR3nt: TGTGCCAGCAGCTTGGGCCCCAGGGGTGTGAATTCACCCCTCCACTTT
d_gene: NA; v_gene: TRBV14; abundance: NA; j_gene: TRBJ2-5; CDR3aa: CASSQDNRQEETQYF; CDR3nt: TGTGCCAGCAGCCAAGATAACAGACAGGAAGAGACCCAGTACTTC
d_gene: NA; v_gene: TRBV28; abundance: NA; j_gene: TRBJ2-4; CDR3aa: CASSSMSKNIQYF; CDR3nt: TGTGCCAGCAGCTCAATGTCCAAAAACATTCAGTACTTC